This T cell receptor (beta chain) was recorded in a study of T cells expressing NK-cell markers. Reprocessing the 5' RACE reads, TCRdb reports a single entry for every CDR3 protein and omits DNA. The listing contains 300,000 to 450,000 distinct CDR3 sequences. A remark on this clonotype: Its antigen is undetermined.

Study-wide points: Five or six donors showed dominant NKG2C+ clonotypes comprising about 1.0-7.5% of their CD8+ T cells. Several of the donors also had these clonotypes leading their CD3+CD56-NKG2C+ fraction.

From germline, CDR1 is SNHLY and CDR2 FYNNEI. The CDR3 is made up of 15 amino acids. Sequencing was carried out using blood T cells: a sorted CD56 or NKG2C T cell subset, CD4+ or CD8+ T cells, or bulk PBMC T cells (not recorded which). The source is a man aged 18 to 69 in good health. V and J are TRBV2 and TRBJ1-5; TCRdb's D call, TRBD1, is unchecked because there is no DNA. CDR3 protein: CASSAYSQGIQPQHF.